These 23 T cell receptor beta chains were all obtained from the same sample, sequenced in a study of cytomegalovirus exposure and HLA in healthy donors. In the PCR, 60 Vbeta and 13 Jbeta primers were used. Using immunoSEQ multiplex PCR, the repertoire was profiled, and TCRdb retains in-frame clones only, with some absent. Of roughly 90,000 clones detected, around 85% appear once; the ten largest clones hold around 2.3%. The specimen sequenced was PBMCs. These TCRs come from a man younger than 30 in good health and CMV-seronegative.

CDR3 protein: CASSYPGQGGHEQYF. The CDR3 coding sequence is TGTGCCAGCAGCTATCCGGGCCAGGGGGGCCACGAGCAGTACTTC. V is TRBV7-9 and J is TRBJ2-7, with a tentative D call TRBD1 (7 bases). V shed 4 bases and J shed 5 bases, with 18 bases lying between them. Per the germline V gene, CDR1 is SEHNR and CDR2 is FQNEAQ (reference sequence). There are 15 residues in the CDR3.

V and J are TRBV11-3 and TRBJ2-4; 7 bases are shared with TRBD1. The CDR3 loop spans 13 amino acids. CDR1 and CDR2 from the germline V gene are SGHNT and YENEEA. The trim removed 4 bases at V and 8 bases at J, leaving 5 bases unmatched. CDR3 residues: CASSSGTVDIQYF. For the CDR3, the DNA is TGTGCCAGCAGCTCCGGGACAGTTGACATTCAGTACTTC.

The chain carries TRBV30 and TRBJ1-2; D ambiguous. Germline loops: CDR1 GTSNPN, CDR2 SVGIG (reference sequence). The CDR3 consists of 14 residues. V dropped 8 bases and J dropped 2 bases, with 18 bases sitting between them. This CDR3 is CAERRALGNYGYTF. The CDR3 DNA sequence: TGTGCCGAACGGAGAGCCCTCGGCAACTATGGCTACACCTTC.

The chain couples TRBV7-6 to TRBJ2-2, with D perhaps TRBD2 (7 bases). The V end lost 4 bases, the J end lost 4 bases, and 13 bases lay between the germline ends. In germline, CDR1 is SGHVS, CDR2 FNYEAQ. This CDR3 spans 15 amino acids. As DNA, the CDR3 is TGTGCCAGCAGCTCGCGAGGGGGGGGCACCGGGGAGCTGTTTTTT. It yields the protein CASSSRGGGTGELFF. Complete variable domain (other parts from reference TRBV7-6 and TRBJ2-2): GAGVSQSPRYKVTKRGQDVALRCDPISGHVSLYWYRQALGQGPEFLTYFNYEAQQDKSGLPNDRFSAERPEGSISTLTIQRTEQRDSAMYRCASSSRGGGTGELFFGEGSRLTVL.

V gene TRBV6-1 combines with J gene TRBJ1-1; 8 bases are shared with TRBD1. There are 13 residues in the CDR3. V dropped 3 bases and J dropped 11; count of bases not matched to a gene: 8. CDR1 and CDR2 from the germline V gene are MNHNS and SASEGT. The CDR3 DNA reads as TGTGCCAGCAGTGACCGACAGGGGTCGGAGGCTTTCTTT. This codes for CASSDRQGSEAFF.

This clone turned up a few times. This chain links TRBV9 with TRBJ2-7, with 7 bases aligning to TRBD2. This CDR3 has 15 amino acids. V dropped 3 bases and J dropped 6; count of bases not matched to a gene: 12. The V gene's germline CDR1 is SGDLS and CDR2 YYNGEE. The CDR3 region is CASSASRGLSTEQYF. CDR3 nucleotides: TGTGCCAGCAGCGCTAGCCGGGGACTAAGTACCGAGCAGTACTTC.

Here the CDR3 reads CASSLYYSSYEQYF. The CDR3 DNA sequence: TGTGCCAGCAGCTTATACTACTCCTCCTACGAGCAGTACTTC. The chain employs TRBV7-2 and TRBJ2-7; D unclear. The CDR3 loop spans 14 amino acids. V was pared by 2 bases and J by 0 bases, with 8 bases between. Germline V gene data show CDR1 as SGHTA and CDR2 as FQGNSA. The variable domain in full, with the rest retrieved from reference TRBV7-2 and TRBJ2-7, is GAGVSQSPSNKVTEKGKDVELRCDPISGHTALYWYRQSLGQGLEFLIYFQGNSAPDKSGLPSDRFSAERTGGSVSTLTIQRTQQEDSAVYLCASSLYYSSYEQYFGPGTRLTVT.

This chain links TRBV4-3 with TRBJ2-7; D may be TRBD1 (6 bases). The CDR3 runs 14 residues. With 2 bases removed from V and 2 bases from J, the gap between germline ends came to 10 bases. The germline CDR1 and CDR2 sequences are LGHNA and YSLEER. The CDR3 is CASSQRTGTYEQYF. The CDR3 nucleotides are TGCGCCAGCAGCCAACGCACAGGGACCTACGAGCAGTACTTC.

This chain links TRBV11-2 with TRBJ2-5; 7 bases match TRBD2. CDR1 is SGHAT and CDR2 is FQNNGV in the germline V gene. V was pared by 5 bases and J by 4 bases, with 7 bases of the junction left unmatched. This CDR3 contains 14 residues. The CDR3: CASSVSGGRETQYF. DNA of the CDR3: TGTGCCAGCAGCGTATCCGGCGGGAGAGAGACCCAGTACTTC.

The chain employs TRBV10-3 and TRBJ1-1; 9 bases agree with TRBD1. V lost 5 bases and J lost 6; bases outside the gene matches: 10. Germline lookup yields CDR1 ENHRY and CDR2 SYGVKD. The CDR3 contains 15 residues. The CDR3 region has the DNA TGTGCCATCAGTCCTAGACAGGGGGGGGACTCTGAAGCTTTCTTT. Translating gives CAISPRQGGDSEAFF.

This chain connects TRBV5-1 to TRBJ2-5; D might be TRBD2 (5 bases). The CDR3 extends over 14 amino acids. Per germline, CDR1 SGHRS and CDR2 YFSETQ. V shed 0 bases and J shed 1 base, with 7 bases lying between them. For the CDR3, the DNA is TGCGCCAGCAGCTTGGGCCTAGCCCAAGAGACCCAGTACTTC. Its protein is CASSLGLAQETQYF.

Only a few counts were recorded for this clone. CDR3: CASSFLRTSGRRNEQFF. The CDR3 nucleotides read TGCGCCAGCAGCTTCCTCCGGACTAGCGGGAGGAGGAATGAGCAGTTCTTC. The rearrangement links TRBV5-1 to TRBJ2-1; TRBD2 agrees at 14 bases. After removal of 2 bases from V and 7 bases from J, the junction contained 8 bases not matched to a gene. The germline gives CDR1 SGHRS, CDR2 YFSETQ. This CDR3 has 17 residues. Based on the CDR3 plus reference TRBV5-1 and TRBJ2-1, the full variable domain is KAGVTQTPRYLIKTRGQQVTLSCSPISGHRSVSWYQQTPGQGLQFLFEYFSETQRNKGNFPGRFSGRQFSNSRSEMNVSTLELGDSALYLCASSFLRTSGRRNEQFFGPGTRLTVL.

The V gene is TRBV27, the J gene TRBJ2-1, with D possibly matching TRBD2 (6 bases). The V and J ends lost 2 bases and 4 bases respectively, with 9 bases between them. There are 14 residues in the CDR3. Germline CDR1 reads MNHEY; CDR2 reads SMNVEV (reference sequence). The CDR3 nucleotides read TGTGCCAGCAGTTTAGGGGGGATTTACAATGAGCAGTTCTTC. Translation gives CASSLGGIYNEQFF.

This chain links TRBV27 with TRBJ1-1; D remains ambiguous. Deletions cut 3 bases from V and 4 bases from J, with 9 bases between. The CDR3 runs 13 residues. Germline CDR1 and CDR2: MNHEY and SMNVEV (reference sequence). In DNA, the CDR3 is TGTGCCAGCAGTTTCCACCAGTTCACTGAAGCTTTCTTT. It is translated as CASSFHQFTEAFF.

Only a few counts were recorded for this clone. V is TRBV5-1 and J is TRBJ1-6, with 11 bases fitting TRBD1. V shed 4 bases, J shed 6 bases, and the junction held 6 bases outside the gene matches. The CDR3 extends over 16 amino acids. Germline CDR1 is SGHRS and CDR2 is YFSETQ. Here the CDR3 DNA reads TGCGCCAGCAGCGGACCCGGGACAGGGGGTAATTCACCCCTCCACTTT. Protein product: CASSGPGTGGNSPLHF.

CDR3 amino acids: CASSLAQANEAFF. CDR3 sequence (DNA): TGTGCCAGCAGCTTAGCCCAGGCCAATGAAGCTTTCTTT. The genes are TRBV7-2 and TRBJ1-1; D is undetermined. Trimming pared 0 bases from V and 7 bases from J, leaving 9 bases between. Germline V gives CDR1 SGHTA, CDR2 FQGNSA. This CDR3 comprises 13 residues.

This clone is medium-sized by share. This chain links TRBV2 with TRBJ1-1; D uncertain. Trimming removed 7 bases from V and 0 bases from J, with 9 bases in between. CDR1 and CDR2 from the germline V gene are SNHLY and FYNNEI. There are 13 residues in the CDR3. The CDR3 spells CASTGVMNTEAFF. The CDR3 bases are TGTGCCAGCACGGGAGTCATGAACACTGAAGCTTTCTTT.

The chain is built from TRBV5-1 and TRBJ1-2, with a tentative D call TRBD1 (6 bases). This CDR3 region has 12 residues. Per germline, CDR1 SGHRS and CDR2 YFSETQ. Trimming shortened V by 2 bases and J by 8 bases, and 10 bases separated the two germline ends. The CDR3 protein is CASSFDRRGYTF. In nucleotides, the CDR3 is TGCGCCAGCAGCTTTGACAGGAGAGGCTACACCTTC.

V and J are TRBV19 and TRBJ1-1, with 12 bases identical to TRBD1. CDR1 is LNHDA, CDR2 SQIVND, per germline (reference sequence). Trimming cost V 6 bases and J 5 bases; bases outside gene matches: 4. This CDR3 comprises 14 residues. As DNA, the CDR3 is TGTGCCAGTAGCCGGGACAGGGGGCGGACTGAAGCTTTCTTT. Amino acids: CASSRDRGRTEAFF.

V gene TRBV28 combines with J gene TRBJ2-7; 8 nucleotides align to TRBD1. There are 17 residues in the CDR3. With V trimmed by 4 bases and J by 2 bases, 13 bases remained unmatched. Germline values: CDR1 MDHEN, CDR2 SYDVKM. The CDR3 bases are TGTGCCAGCAGTTCCATTGAGACGGACAGGGCCCCCTACGAGCAGTACTTC. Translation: CASSSIETDRAPYEQYF.

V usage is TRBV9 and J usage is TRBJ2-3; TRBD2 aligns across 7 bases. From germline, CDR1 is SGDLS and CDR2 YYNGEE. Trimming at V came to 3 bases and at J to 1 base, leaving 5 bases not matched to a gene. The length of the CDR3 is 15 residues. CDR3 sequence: CASSAQRDGTDTQYF. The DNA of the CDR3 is TGTGCCAGCAGCGCTCAGCGGGACGGCACAGATACGCAGTATTTT. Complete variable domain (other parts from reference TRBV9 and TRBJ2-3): DSGVTQTPKHLITATGQRVTLRCSPRSGDLSVYWYQQSLDQGLQFLIQYYNGEERAKGNILERFSAQQFPDLHSELNLSSLELGDSALYFCASSAQRDGTDTQYFGPGTRLTVL.

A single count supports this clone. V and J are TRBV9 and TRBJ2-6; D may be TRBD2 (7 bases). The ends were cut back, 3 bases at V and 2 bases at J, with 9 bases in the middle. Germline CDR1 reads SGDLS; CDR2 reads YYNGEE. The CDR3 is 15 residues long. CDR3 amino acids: CASSEGGTGANVLTF. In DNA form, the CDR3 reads TGTGCCAGCAGCGAGGGGGGGACTGGGGCCAACGTCCTGACTTTC.

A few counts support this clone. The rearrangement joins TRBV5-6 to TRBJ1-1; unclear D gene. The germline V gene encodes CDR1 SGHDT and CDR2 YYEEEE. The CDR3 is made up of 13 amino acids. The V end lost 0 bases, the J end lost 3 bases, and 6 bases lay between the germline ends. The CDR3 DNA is TGTGCCAGCAGCTTGGATTATGACACTGAAGCTTTCTTT. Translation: CASSLDYDTEAFF.